The rows below give T cell receptor beta chains drawn from one sample of a study of T cell responses to AZD1222 COVID-19 vaccine. The repertoire was sequenced with immunoSEQ multiplex PCR; TCRdb's copy has only in-frame clones and lacks some. The table has approximately 88,000 clones, 78% seen once. Sequencing used peripheral blood, obtained on day 0 of AZD1222 vaccination. Receptors originate from an adult in good health. The CDR3 runs from the conserved cysteine through the conserved F or W. D genes are given only for firm matches. Clone size appears in some rows only: once, few, many, or a class for an expanded clone.

V,size,D,J,CDR3,DNA
TRBV28,NA,NA,TRBJ1-1,CASSSGQLNTEAFF,TGTGCCAGCAGTTCTGGACAGCTGAACACTGAAGCTTTCTTT
TRBV14,NA,NA,TRBJ2-7,CASSQGVNVYYEQYF,TGTGCCAGCAGCCAAGGGGTTAACGTCTACTACGAGCAGTACTTC
TRBV6-5,NA,NA,TRBJ2-1,CASGTHHYNEQFF,TGTGCCAGCGGAACTCATCACTACAATGAGCAGTTCTTC
TRBV7-2,NA,TRBD2,TRBJ2-1,CASSSNPHLLAGGPYRQFF,TGTGCCAGCAGCTCGAACCCGCATTTACTAGCGGGAGGGCCGTATCGGCAGTTCTTC
TRBV7-7,NA,NA,TRBJ2-3,CASSLSLADTQYF,TGTGCCAGCAGCCTCTCGCTTGCAGATACGCAGTATTTT
TRBV5-4,NA,NA,TRBJ2-1,CASSSGTLGNEQFF,TGTGCCAGCAGCTCCGGGACTCTGGGCAATGAGCAGTTCTTC
TRBV25-1,few,NA,TRBJ1-1,CASNGHGWNTEAFF,TGTGCCAGCAATGGGCACGGCTGGAACACTGAAGCTTTCTTT
TRBV28,NA,NA,TRBJ1-3,CASSLVHSGNTIYF,TGTGCCAGCAGTTTAGTACACTCTGGAAACACCATATATTTT
TRBV7-2,few,TRBD1,TRBJ1-2,CASSRTGGDGYTF,TGTGCCAGCAGCCGGACAGGGGGCGATGGCTACACCTTC
TRBV5-1,NA,TRBD2,TRBJ2-5,CASSRLAGGPSETQYF,TGCGCCAGCAGCCGACTAGCGGGAGGGCCCTCAGAGACCCAGTACTTC
TRBV28,NA,TRBD2,TRBJ2-7,CASTTSGTSYEQYF,TGTGCCAGCACTACTAGCGGAACCTCCTACGAGCAGTACTTC
TRBV5-1,NA,NA,TRBJ2-5,CASTDGGGAKETQYF,TGCGCCAGCACCGACGGAGGGGGCGCGAAAGAGACCCAGTACTTC
TRBV19,NA,TRBD1,TRBJ1-2,CASSKDRRNYGYTF,TGTGCCAGTAGTAAGGACAGGCGGAACTATGGCTACACCTTC
TRBV11-3,NA,NA,TRBJ1-1,CASSLYMNTEAFF,TGTGCCAGCAGCCTTTACATGAACACTGAAGCTTTCTTT
TRBV19,NA,NA,TRBJ1-2,CASSIQPVNYGYTF,TGTGCCAGTAGTATCCAACCCGTCAACTATGGCTACACCTTC
TRBV15,NA,NA,TRBJ2-7,CATSSPEVYEQYF,TGTGCCACCAGCTCCCCCGAGGTCTACGAGCAGTACTTC
TRBV5-1,few,NA,TRBJ2-3,CASSLAGDGTDTQYF,TGCGCCAGCAGCTTGGCAGGCGATGGCACAGATACGCAGTATTTT
TRBV11-2,NA,TRBD1,TRBJ2-7,CASSFGTGSYEQYF,TGTGCCAGCAGCTTCGGGACAGGCTCCTACGAGCAGTACTTC
TRBV5-5,NA,NA,TRBJ1-1,CASSFFISTEAFF,TGTGCCAGCAGCTTCTTTATTAGCACTGAAGCTTTCTTT
TRBV3-1/TRBV3-2,NA,NA,TRBJ1-1,CASSLRHGDTEAFF,TGTGCCAGCAGCCTCCGACACGGGGACACTGAAGCTTTCTTT
TRBV7-2,NA,NA,TRBJ2-7,CASSGYDEQYF,TGTGCCAGCTCCGGGTATGATGAGCAGTACTTC
TRBV5-1,NA,TRBD2,TRBJ2-1,CASSLVGSGVSEQFF,TGCGCCAGCAGCTTGGTTGGTAGCGGGGTTTCTGAGCAGTTCTTC
TRBV5-1,NA,NA,TRBJ1-2,CASSLGLGGGEGYTF,TGCGCCAGCAGCTTGGGTCTCGGGGGCGGAGAAGGCTACACCTTC
TRBV7-9,NA,NA,TRBJ1-1,CASSRQADGTEAFF,TGTGCCAGCAGCCGACAGGCCGACGGAACTGAAGCTTTCTTT
TRBV19,NA,NA,TRBJ2-1,CASSKTLGLGEQFF,TGTGCCAGTAGTAAAACCTTGGGGCTAGGTGAGCAGTTCTTC
TRBV5-4,NA,TRBD2,TRBJ2-7,CASSLAGRAYEQYF,TGTGCCAGCAGCCTAGCGGGCCGGGCCTACGAGCAGTACTTC
TRBV11-2,NA,TRBD2,TRBJ2-1,CASSEGSGRARNEQFF,TGTGCCAGCAGCGAGGGGAGCGGGAGGGCCAGGAATGAGCAGTTCTTC